Sequencing of this TCR beta chain was carried out in a study of blood T cell repertoires in COVID-19. Trimming took 3 bases from V and 3 from J, leaving 10 bases between them. Germline loops: CDR1 SGHTA, CDR2 FQGNSA. This CDR3 has 14 amino acids. Sequenced by immunoSEQ multiplex PCR; TCRdb stores in-frame clones only, minus some. The table records fewer than 350,000 clones, 86% of them present only once. In its sample, this clone was seen once. The chain couples TRBV7-2 to TRBJ2-3, with D perhaps TRBD2 (5 bases). The sequencing input was peripheral blood. The receptor's source is a woman between 25 and 40 years old who had recovered from COVID-19. The CDR3 DNA reads TGTGCCAGCAGCTTTGGTAGGGAGACAGATACGCAGTATTTT. This sequence encodes CASSFGRETDTQYF. Supplemented by reference TRBV7-2 and TRBJ2-3, the full variable domain reads GAGVSQSPSNKVTEKGKDVELRCDPISGHTALYWYRQSLGQGLEFLIYFQGNSAPDKSGLPSDRFSAERTGGSVSTLTIQRTQQEDSAVYLCASSFGRETDTQYFGPGTRLTVL.